The next 15 T cell receptor beta chains were all read from a single sample in a study of identical twins. TCRdb used MiXCR to reprocess the 5' RACE reads, holding one entry per CDR3 protein. The top ten hold around 5.4% of the sample, which has 260,000 or so distinct CDR3 sequences, about 7.5% seen once. These records were also assigned to another study, of yellow fever vaccine responses in identical twins.

Sequenced input: CD8+ T cells sorted from blood. The receptors derive from a woman younger than 30 in good health.

This clonotype was seen a few times. The rearrangement joins TRBV4-1 to TRBJ2-7; 7 bases line up with TRBD1. Germline loops: CDR1 MGHRA, CDR2 YSYEKL. J lost 2 bases, V lost 2 bases, and 6 bases had no gene match. This CDR3 has 15 residues. CDR3 sequence (DNA): TGCGCCAGCAGCCAATCATGGACAGGAGCCTACGAGCAGTACTTC. As protein: CASSQSWTGAYEQYF.

In its sample, this clonotype was seen a few times. J is TRBJ2-6 and V is TRBV12-3 or TRBV12-4; a possible D gene is TRBD2 (6 bases). V dropped 4 bases and J dropped 0 bases, with 7 bases sitting between them. The CDR3 is 15 residues long. CDR3 coding DNA: TGTGCCAGCAGTTCGGGAGTCTCTGGGGCCAACGTCCTGACTTTC. Protein product: CASSSGVSGANVLTF.

This clonotype came up many times. The genes are TRBV29-1 and TRBJ1-1; D call uncertain. The CDR3 is 15 amino acids. Germline lookup yields CDR1 SQVTM and CDR2 ANQGSEA. V gave up 2 bases and J gave up 0 bases, with 13 bases separating them. CDR3 bases: TGCAGCGTTGAAACTCCTGAAACGGTGAACACTGAAGCTTTCTTT. Translated, it gives CSVETPETVNTEAFF.

The chain combines TRBV20-1 with TRBJ2-1, with 7 nucleotides matching TRBD2. CDR3 length equals 14 residues. Trimming removed 5 bases from V and 3 bases from J; junction bases left unmatched: 7. The germline CDR1 and CDR2 sequences are DFQATT and SNEGSKA (reference sequence). The CDR3 loop is CSADLIAGYNEQFF. The CDR3 bases are TGCAGTGCTGACCTGATAGCGGGCTACAATGAGCAGTTCTTC.

The J gene is TRBJ2-7, the V gene TRBV6-1, with a weak D call TRBD2 (5 bases). Germline values: CDR1 MNHNS, CDR2 SASEGT. The V and J ends lost 1 base and 6 bases respectively, with 16 bases between them. The CDR3 totals 15 residues. The CDR3 coding sequence is TGTGCCAGCAGTGAAGGAAGGTGGCCCCGGGGCGAGCAGTACGTC. This gives the protein CASSEGRWPRGEQYV.

This clonotype was detected many times. This rearrangement joins TRBV29-1 to TRBJ2-2; TRBD1 is a possible D gene (6 bases). This CDR3 comprises 14 residues. Germline CDR1 and CDR2: SQVTM and ANQGSEA. Deletions cut 7 bases from V and 3 bases from J, with 15 bases between. This CDR3 is CSGKGQPDTGELFF. The CDR3 DNA is TGCAGCGGTAAAGGACAGCCGGACACCGGGGAGCTGTTTTTT.

This clonotype has a handful of counts. The chain joins TRBV6-2 or TRBV6-3 to TRBJ2-1, with 8 bases matching TRBD2. V shed 7 bases and J 3 bases; nucleotides not matched to a gene: 11. The CDR3 runs 16 residues. The germline V gene encodes CDR1 MNHEY and CDR2 SVGEGT. The CDR3 protein is CASTRASGSNYNEQFF. CDR3 DNA sequence: TGTGCCAGCACGAGGGCTAGCGGGTCAAACTACAATGAGCAGTTCTTC.

The chain is built from TRBV6-5 and TRBJ2-3, with D tentatively TRBD1 or TRBD2 (5 bases each). V lost 2 bases to trimming and J lost 3 bases, with 21 bases between them. Germline values: CDR1 MNHEY, CDR2 SVGAGI. The CDR3 covers 18 residues. The CDR3 here is CASSYGDPRGGGTDTQYF. Written as DNA, the CDR3 is TGTGCCAGCAGTTACGGGGACCCACGAGGTGGTGGGACAGATACGCAGTATTTT.

The chain recombines TRBV29-1 with TRBJ2-1; 8 bases map to TRBD2. The germline CDR1 and CDR2 sequences are SQVTM and ANQGSEA. This CDR3 comprises 15 residues. With 1 base clipped from V and 7 bases from J, the junction kept 9 bases outside the gene matches. This chain's CDR3 is CSVEVVGRAGNEQFF. CDR3 nucleotide sequence: TGCAGCGTTGAAGTTGTCGGGAGGGCGGGGAATGAGCAGTTCTTC.

The chain carries TRBV2 and TRBJ1-2; D is unclear. This CDR3 contains 11 residues. CDR1 and CDR2 from the germline V gene are SNHLY and FYNNEI. The V end lost 6 bases, the J end lost 8 bases, and 10 bases lay between the germline ends. CDR3 residues: CASRTTWGYTF. Written as DNA, the CDR3 is TGTGCCAGCAGGACCACTTGGGGCTACACCTTC.

The table lists this clonotype with a few counts. The chain has TRBV3-1 and TRBJ2-3; D is unresolved. Trimming removed 3 bases from V and 5 bases from J, with 18 bases in between. CDR3 length: 16 residues. CDR1 LGHDT and CDR2 YNNKEL come from the germline V gene (reference sequence). CDR3 amino acids: CASSHTSIDPRDTQYF. The CDR3 DNA reads TGTGCCAGCAGCCACACTTCGATCGACCCCCGAGATACGCAGTATTTT.

This clonotype was counted only a few times. The chain has TRBV28 and TRBJ2-1; 10 bases are a match to TRBD2. The CDR3 has 18 amino acids. Germline values: CDR1 MDHEN, CDR2 SYDVKM. The V segment lost 8 bases and the J segment 2 bases; nucleotides outside the gene matches: 15. The CDR3 nucleotides are TGTGCCAGCCCGACTAGGTGGCTAGCGGGAGCCCCCTACAATGAGCAGTTCTTC. Its translation: CASPTRWLAGAPYNEQFF.

The chain recombines TRBV7-8 with TRBJ2-3; possibly TRBD2 for D (6 bases). The CDR3 covers 16 residues. The V end lost 1 base, the J end lost 1 base, and 12 bases lay between the germline ends. In germline, CDR1 is SGHVS, CDR2 FQNEAQ. The CDR3 spells CASSLGAGPRTDTQYF. The CDR3 DNA reads TGTGCCAGCAGCTTAGGAGCGGGCCCCCGCACAGATACGCAGTATTTT.

In its sample, this clonotype was seen many times. This rearrangement joins TRBV7-9 to TRBJ2-5; the D call may be TRBD1 or TRBD2 (6 bases each). CDR3 length: 16 residues. Trimming shortened V by 3 bases and J by 0 bases, and 14 bases separated the two germline ends. Germline-derived CDR1 and CDR2 are SEHNR and FQNEAQ (reference sequence). The CDR3 DNA follows: TGTGCCAGCAGCTTGCGGCGGGACATAGACCAAGAGACCCAGTACTTC. This gives the protein CASSLRRDIDQETQYF.

This clonotype came up a few times. J is TRBJ2-1 and V is TRBV7-2; D is ambiguous. CDR3 length: 20 residues. V dropped 0 bases and J dropped 1 base, with 22 bases sitting between them. Germline lookup yields CDR1 SGHTA and CDR2 FQGNSA. The CDR3 reads CASSLAPAETFIKSYNEQFF. CDR3 nucleotides: TGTGCCAGCAGCTTAGCCCCGGCAGAAACATTTATTAAGTCCTACAATGAGCAGTTCTTC.